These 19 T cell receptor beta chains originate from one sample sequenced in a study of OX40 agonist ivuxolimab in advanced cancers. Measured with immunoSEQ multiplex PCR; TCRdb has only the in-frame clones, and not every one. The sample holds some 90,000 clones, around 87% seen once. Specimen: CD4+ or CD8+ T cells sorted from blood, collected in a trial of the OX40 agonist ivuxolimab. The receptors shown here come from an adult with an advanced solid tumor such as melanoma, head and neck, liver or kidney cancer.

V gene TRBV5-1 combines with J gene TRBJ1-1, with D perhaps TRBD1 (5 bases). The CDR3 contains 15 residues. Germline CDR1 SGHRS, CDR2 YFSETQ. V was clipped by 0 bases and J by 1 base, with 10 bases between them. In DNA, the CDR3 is TGCGCCAGCAGCTTGGGTGGGGCAGGGAACACTGAAGCTTTCTTT. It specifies CASSLGGAGNTEAFF.

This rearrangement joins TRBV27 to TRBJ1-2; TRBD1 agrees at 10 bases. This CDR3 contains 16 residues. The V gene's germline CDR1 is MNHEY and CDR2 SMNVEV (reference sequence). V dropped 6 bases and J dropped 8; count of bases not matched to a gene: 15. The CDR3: CASRPRPGDRGGGYTF. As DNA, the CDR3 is TGTGCCAGCAGACCCCGTCCGGGGGACAGGGGTGGAGGCTACACCTTC.

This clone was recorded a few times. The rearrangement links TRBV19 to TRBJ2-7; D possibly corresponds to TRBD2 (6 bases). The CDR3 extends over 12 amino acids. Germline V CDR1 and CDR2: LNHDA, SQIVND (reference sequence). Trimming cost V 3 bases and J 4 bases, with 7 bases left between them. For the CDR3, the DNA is TGTGCCAGTAGTATCGGGGGATACGAGCAGTACTTC. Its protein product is CASSIGGYEQYF.

The CDR3 region has the DNA TGTGCCATCAGTGAGGGGGTGGGCAACACTGAAGCTTTCTTT. Translated, it gives CAISEGVGNTEAFF. The chain couples TRBV10-3 to TRBJ1-1; D call uncertain. Germline-derived CDR1 and CDR2 are ENHRY and SYGVKD. The CDR3 runs 14 residues. Deletions cut 2 bases from V and 2 bases from J, with 9 bases between.

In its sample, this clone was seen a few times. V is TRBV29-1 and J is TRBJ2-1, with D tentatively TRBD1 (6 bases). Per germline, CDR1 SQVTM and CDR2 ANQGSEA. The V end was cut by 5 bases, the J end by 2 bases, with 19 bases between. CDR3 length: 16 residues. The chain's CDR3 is CSVKIRGTDTYNEQFF. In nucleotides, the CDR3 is TGCAGCGTTAAAATAAGGGGGACCGATACCTACAATGAGCAGTTCTTC.

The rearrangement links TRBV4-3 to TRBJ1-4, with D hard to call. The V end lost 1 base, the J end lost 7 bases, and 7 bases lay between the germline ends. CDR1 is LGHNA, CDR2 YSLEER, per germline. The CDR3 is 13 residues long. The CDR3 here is CASSQAHGEKLFF. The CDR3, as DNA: TGCGCCAGCAGCCAAGCGCACGGTGAAAAACTGTTTTTT.

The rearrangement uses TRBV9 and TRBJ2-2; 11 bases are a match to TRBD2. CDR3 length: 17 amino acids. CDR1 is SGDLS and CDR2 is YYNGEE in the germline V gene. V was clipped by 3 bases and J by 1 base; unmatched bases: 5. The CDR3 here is CASSARGLAENTGELFF. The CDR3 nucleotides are TGTGCCAGCAGCGCGAGGGGACTAGCGGAGAACACCGGGGAGCTGTTTTTT.

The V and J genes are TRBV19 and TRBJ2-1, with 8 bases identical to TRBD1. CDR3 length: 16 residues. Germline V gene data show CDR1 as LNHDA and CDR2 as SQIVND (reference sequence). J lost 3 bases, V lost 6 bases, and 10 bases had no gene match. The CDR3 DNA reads TGTGCCAGTAGCGCAAACCGGGACAGGAACTACAATGAGCAGTTCTTC. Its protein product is CASSANRDRNYNEQFF.

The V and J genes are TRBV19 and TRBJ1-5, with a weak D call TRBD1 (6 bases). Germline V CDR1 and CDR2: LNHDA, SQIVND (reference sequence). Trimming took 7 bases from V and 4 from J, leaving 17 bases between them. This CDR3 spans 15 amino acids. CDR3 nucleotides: TGTGCCAGTACCTTGGGGCAGGGGACGAATCAGCCCCAGCATTTT. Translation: CASTLGQGTNQPQHF.

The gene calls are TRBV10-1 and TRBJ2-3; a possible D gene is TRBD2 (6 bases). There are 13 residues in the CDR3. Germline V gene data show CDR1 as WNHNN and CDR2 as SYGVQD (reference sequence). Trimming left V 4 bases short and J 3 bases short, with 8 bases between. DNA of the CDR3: TGCGCCAGCAGTGGGCGGGAAACAGATACGCAGTATTTT. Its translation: CASSGRETDTQYF.

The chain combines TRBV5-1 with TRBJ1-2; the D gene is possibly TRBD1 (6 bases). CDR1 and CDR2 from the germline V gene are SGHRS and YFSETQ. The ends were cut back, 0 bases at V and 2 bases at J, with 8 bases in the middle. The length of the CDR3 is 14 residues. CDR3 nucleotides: TGCGCCAGCAGCTTGGAGGGACAAAACTATGGCTACACCTTC. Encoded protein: CASSLEGQNYGYTF.

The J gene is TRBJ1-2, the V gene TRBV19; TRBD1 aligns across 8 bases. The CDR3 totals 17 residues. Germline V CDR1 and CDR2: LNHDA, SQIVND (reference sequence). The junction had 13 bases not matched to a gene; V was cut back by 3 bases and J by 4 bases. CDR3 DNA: TGTGCCAGTAGTATGGGGACAGGATCCCTTGGAGTCTATGGCTACACCTTC. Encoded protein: CASSMGTGSLGVYGYTF.

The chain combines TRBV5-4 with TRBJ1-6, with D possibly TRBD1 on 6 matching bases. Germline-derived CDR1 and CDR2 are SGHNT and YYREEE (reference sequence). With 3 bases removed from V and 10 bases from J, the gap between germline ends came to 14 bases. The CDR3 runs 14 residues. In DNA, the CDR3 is TGTGCCAGCAGCTCTCAGGGGCAGCGGTCACCCCTCCACTTT. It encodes CASSSQGQRSPLHF. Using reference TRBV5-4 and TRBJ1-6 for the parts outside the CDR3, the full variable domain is ETGVTQSPTHLIKTRGQQVTLRCSSQSGHNTVSWYQQALGQGPQFIFQYYREEENGRGNFPPRFSGLQFPNYSSELNVNALELDDSALYLCASSSQGQRSPLHFGNGTRLTVT.

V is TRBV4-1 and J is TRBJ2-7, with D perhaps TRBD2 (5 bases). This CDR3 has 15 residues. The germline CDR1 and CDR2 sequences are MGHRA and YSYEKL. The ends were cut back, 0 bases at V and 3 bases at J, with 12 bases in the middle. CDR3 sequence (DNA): TGCGCCAGCAGCCAAGAGGGCCTAGCAGGCTACGAGCAGTACTTC. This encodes CASSQEGLAGYEQYF.

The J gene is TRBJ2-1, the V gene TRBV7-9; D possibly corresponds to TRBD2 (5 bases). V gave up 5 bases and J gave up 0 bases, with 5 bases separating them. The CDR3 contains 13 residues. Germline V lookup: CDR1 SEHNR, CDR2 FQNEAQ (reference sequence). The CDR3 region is CASSGSSYNEQFF. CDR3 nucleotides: TGTGCCAGCAGCGGGAGCTCCTACAATGAGCAGTTCTTC.

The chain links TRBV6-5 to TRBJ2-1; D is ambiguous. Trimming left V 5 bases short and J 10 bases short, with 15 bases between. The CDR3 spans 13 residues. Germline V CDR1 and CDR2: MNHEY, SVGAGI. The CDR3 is CASSEYGVSEQFF. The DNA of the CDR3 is TGTGCCAGCAGTGAATATGGCGTGTCCGAGCAGTTCTTC.

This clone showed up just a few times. The CDR3 loop reads CASSLSSLSGANVLTF. The CDR3 DNA sequence: TGTGCCAGCAGTTTATCTTCCCTCTCTGGGGCCAACGTCCTGACTTTC. The chain combines TRBV27 with TRBJ2-6; no firm D call. Trimming pared 0 bases from V and 0 bases from J, leaving 6 bases between. The CDR3 runs 16 residues. The germline gives CDR1 MNHEY, CDR2 SMNVEV (reference sequence).

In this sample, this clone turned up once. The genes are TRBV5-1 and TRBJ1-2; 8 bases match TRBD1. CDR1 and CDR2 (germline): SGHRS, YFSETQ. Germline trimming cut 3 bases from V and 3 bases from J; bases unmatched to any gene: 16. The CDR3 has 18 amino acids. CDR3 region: CASSSQPTGTGNYYGYTF. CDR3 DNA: TGCGCCAGCAGCTCCCAGCCGACCGGGACAGGAAATTACTATGGCTACACCTTC.

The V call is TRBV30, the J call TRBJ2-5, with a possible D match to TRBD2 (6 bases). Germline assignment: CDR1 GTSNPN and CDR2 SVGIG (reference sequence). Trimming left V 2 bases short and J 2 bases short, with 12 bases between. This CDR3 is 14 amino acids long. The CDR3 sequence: CAWSFGGTQETQYF. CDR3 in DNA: TGTGCCTGGAGTTTTGGAGGGACTCAAGAGACCCAGTACTTC.